This T cell receptor beta chain is drawn from a study of cytomegalovirus exposure and HLA in healthy donors. The PCR employed 60 Vbeta primers together with 13 Jbeta primers. The method was immunoSEQ multiplex PCR; TCRdb's version includes in-frame clones alone and lacks a portion of them. The sample yields approximately 280,000 clones, about nine tenths seen once. The CDR3 has 14 residues. Germline V gives CDR1 MDHEN, CDR2 SYDVKM. Trimming left V 8 bases short and J 1 base short, with 14 bases between. Input material: PBMCs. This TCR was sampled from a man aged 35 to 55 in good health and CMV-seropositive. The chain carries TRBV28 and TRBJ1-1; D may be TRBD1 (5 bases). CDR3 DNA: TGTGCCAGCTCTTCGTGGGGGGAGAACACTGAAGCTTTCTTT. Protein product: CASSSWGENTEAFF.